The source of this T cell receptor (beta chain) is a study of cytomegalovirus exposure and HLA in healthy donors. General study results and limits: Earlier analysis looked at TCR beta V segments, and most were productive about 90% or about 30% of the time. Among the CMV-associated chains, a few were confirmed in vitro as specific for CMV antigens. When the data were analyzed later, several of the most significant clusters appeared to be linked to common viral pathogens. Cytomegalovirus-associated status was assigned to fewer than 200 TCR beta chains.

CDR1 LNHDA and CDR2 SQIVND come from the germline V gene (reference sequence). The CDR3 covers 15 residues. The V end was cut by 3 bases, the J end by 0 bases, with 6 bases between. Vbeta (60) and Jbeta (13) primers were used in the PCR. Data came from immunoSEQ multiplex PCR; TCRdb stores just in-frame clones and leaves some out. This table holds about 120,000 clones, roughly four fifths found once. A note on this clone: Antigen unknown.

What was sequenced was PBMCs. The sequence came from a man between 40 and 49 years old in good health and CMV-seronegative. The chain combines TRBV19 with TRBJ2-6; possible D gene TRBD2, 6 bases. CDR3: CASSMTSSGANVLTF. CDR3 bases: TGTGCCAGTAGTATGACTAGCTCTGGGGCCAACGTCCTGACTTTC.